This T cell receptor (beta chain) was found in a study of T cells in localized non-small cell lung cancer. CDR3 length equals 15 residues. The ends were cut back, 0 bases at V and 3 bases at J, with 10 bases in the middle. Germline V gene lookup returns CDR1 SGHRS and CDR2 YFSETQ. TCRdb keeps only in-frame clones here, not all; method: immunoSEQ multiplex PCR. The data contain around 25,000 clones, under 95% of them singletons. The sequenced sample was peripheral blood, obtained before any cancer treatment. The origin of this receptor is a man aged 35-69 years with stage III squamous cell lung carcinoma. The rearrangement links TRBV5-1 to TRBJ1-3; D remains unclear. The CDR3 spells CASSLVGGNGNTIYF. Written as DNA, the CDR3 is TGCGCCAGCAGCTTGGTGGGAGGGAATGGAAACACCATATATTTT.